The 23 T cell receptor beta chains presented below share a single source sample, sequenced in a study of T cell responses to AZD1222 COVID-19 vaccine. Method: immunoSEQ multiplex PCR; TCRdb's copy keeps in-frame clones and lacks some. The sample shows around 84,000 clones, more than 75% of them seen only once. The sequences come from peripheral blood, collected on day 0 of AZD1222 vaccination. The source of these receptors is an adult in good health.

V and J are TRBV19 and TRBJ2-2; D remains ambiguous. Per the germline V gene, CDR1 is LNHDA and CDR2 is SQIVND (reference sequence). Trimming stripped 8 bases from V and 2 bases from J, with 6 bases between. The length of the CDR3 is 12 residues. In DNA form, the CDR3 reads TGTGCCAGTCGCGGAAACACCGGGGAGCTGTTTTTT. Residues: CASRGNTGELFF. The variable domain in full, with the rest retrieved from reference TRBV19 and TRBJ2-2, is DGGITQSPKYLFRKEGQNVTLSCEQNLNHDAMYWYRQDPGQGLRLIYYSQIVNDFQKGDIAEGYSVSREKKESFPLTVTSAQKNPTAFYLCASRGNTGELFFGEGSRLTVL.

The V and J genes are TRBV6-5 and TRBJ2-1; maybe TRBD1 (5 bases). CDR3 length equals 13 residues. Trimming stripped 5 bases from V and 4 bases from J, with 9 bases between. Germline CDR1 is MNHEY and CDR2 is SVGAGI. CDR3 nucleotide sequence: TGTGCCAGCAGTCCCGCAGGGTACAATGAGCAGTTCTTC. This sequence encodes CASSPAGYNEQFF.

The chain is built from TRBV7-9 and TRBJ2-7, with 8 nucleotides matching TRBD1. CDR1 is SEHNR, CDR2 FQNEAQ, per germline (reference sequence). The CDR3 has 14 residues. The V gene end was trimmed by 4 bases and the J gene end by 3 bases; junction bases not matched to a gene: 5. CDR3 sequence reads: CASSSRDRFYEQYF. CDR3 bases: TGTGCCAGCAGCTCCCGGGACAGGTTCTACGAGCAGTACTTC.

This chain links TRBV10-3 with TRBJ1-2; 8 bases fit TRBD1. In germline, CDR1 is ENHRY, CDR2 SYGVKD. This CDR3 has 15 amino acids. Trimming at V came to 6 bases and at J to 6 bases, leaving 12 bases not matched to a gene. The CDR3 DNA is TGTGCCATCAGATTAAATACCAGGGGGCTCGATGGCTACACCTTC. Translating it yields CAIRLNTRGLDGYTF.

This chain joins TRBV7-2 and TRBJ2-3; D gene unclear. The CDR3 loop spans 15 amino acids. V gave up 3 bases and J gave up 2 bases, with 12 bases separating them. CDR1 and CDR2 (germline): SGHTA, FQGNSA. CDR3 nucleotide sequence: TGTGCCAGCAGCTTGGGTGCGTCCGACACAGATACGCAGTATTTT. It yields the protein CASSLGASDTDTQYF.

V and J are TRBV5-5 and TRBJ1-4; D ambiguous. The CDR3 loop spans 14 amino acids. Germline-derived CDR1 and CDR2 are SGHKS and YYEKEE (reference sequence). Trimming left V 4 bases short and J 2 bases short, with 9 bases between. In DNA form, the CDR3 reads TGTGCCAGCAGCAACCGTCCTACTAATGAAAAACTGTTTTTT. Translated, it gives CASSNRPTNEKLFF.

This chain connects TRBV19 to TRBJ1-2, with a tentative D call TRBD1 (5 bases). In germline, CDR1 is LNHDA, CDR2 SQIVND (reference sequence). Trimming left V 8 bases short and J 4 bases short, with 14 bases between. The CDR3 is 13 amino acids. The CDR3, as DNA: TGTGCCAGTGCAGGGTTCGGCGCCTATGGCTACACCTTC. Translation: CASAGFGAYGYTF.

The rearrangement uses TRBV3-1 (or the pseudogene TRBV3-2) and TRBJ2-1; unclear D gene. V lost 5 bases and J 4 bases, leaving 9 bases between the germline ends. Germline CDR1 reads LGHDT; CDR2 reads YNNKEL (reference sequence). There are 13 residues in the CDR3. The CDR3 loop is CASSRPEYNEQFF. CDR3 sequence (DNA): TGTGCCAGCAGCAGACCCGAGTACAATGAGCAGTTCTTC.

The chain carries TRBV6-5 and TRBJ2-7, with D perhaps matching TRBD1 or TRBD2 (5 bases each). V lost 8 bases, J lost 6 bases, and 20 bases lay in between. This CDR3 contains 14 residues. Per the germline V gene, CDR1 is MNHEY and CDR2 is SVGAGI. The CDR3 loop is CASRSIDRGPEQYF. In DNA, the CDR3 is TGTGCCAGCCGTAGTATAGACCGGGGACCCGAGCAGTACTTC.

The chain couples TRBV29-1 to TRBJ2-5; the match to TRBD2 covers 8 bases. Germline V CDR1 and CDR2: SQVTM, ANQGSEA. Unmatched junction bases numbered 10, after V lost 8 bases and J lost 5 bases. This CDR3 spans 13 amino acids. For the CDR3, the DNA is TGCAGCTTCTGGGCGGGAGGAGGGGAGACCCAGTACTTC. Translation gives CSFWAGGGETQYF.

The chain recombines TRBV7-9 with TRBJ2-7, with TRBD1 matching 9 bases. V lost 5 bases to trimming and J lost 6 bases; unmatched junction nucleotides: 11. This CDR3 is built from 15 residues. CDR1 SEHNR and CDR2 FQNEAQ come from the germline V gene (reference sequence). CDR3 residues: CASSPQGAVEGEQYF. The CDR3 coding sequence is TGTGCCAGCAGCCCACAGGGGGCAGTGGAGGGCGAGCAGTACTTC.

The CDR3 DNA sequence: TGTGCCAGCAGCGACTACTCCCAATACAATGAGCAGTTCTTC. This gives the protein CASSDYSQYNEQFF. The chain carries TRBV27 and TRBJ2-1, with D possibly TRBD2 on 5 matching bases. This CDR3 is 14 amino acids long. Trimming pared 6 bases from V and 4 bases from J, leaving 13 bases between. Germline V gene lookup returns CDR1 MNHEY and CDR2 SMNVEV (reference sequence).

This clone has only one observation. The chain has TRBV4-1 and TRBJ1-2; D may be TRBD1 (5 bases). With 4 bases removed from V and 0 bases from J, the gap between germline ends came to 12 bases. The CDR3 has 15 residues. Per the germline V gene, CDR1 is MGHRA and CDR2 is YSYEKL. CDR3 bases: TGCGCCAGCAGCCCGACCGGGGGGGCTAACTATGGCTACACCTTC. This sequence encodes CASSPTGGANYGYTF.

The chain uses TRBV7-3 and TRBJ2-2; 7 bases align to TRBD2. This CDR3 has 13 residues. Germline V gene data show CDR1 as SGHTA and CDR2 as FQGTGA. The V and J ends lost 8 bases and 7 bases, in that order; junction bases with no gene match: 7. CDR3 sequence reads: CASAREGLGELFF. In DNA form, the CDR3 reads TGTGCCAGCGCAAGGGAGGGCCTCGGGGAGCTGTTTTTT.

This chain joins TRBV5-1 and TRBJ1-6; 9 bases match TRBD1. The CDR3 contains 15 residues. J was trimmed by 7 bases and V by 5 bases; bases with no gene match: 7. Looked up from germline, CDR1 is SGHRS and CDR2 is YFSETQ. The CDR3 DNA follows: TGCGCCAGCAGTTCGGGACAGGGTGGCAATTCACCCCTCCACTTT. As protein: CASSSGQGGNSPLHF.

The chain employs TRBV30 and TRBJ1-1; D gene unclear. Between the trimmed V and J ends, which lost 0 bases and 8 bases, there was a span of 10 bases. Germline CDR1 reads GTSNPN; CDR2 reads SVGIG (reference sequence). The CDR3 is 12 residues long. CDR3: CAWSVLGGEAFF. CDR3 DNA sequence: TGTGCCTGGAGTGTATTAGGCGGAGAAGCTTTCTTT.

The chain has TRBV6-6 and TRBJ1-3, with D perhaps TRBD1 (5 bases). Trimming left V 4 bases short and J 0 bases short, with 10 bases between. The CDR3 runs 15 residues. Per the germline V gene, CDR1 is MNHNY and CDR2 is SVGAGI (reference sequence). The CDR3 sequence is CASSSGTDSGNTIYF. Here the CDR3 DNA reads TGTGCCAGCAGTTCCGGGACGGACTCTGGAAACACCATATATTTT.

This chain uses TRBV20-1 with TRBJ2-1; perhaps D is TRBD1 or TRBD2 (5 bases each). This CDR3 has 15 amino acids. The V gene's germline CDR1 is DFQATT and CDR2 SNEGSKA (reference sequence). The CDR3 region is CSPSEGPGVYNEQFF. CDR3 nucleotides: TGCAGCCCTAGTGAGGGACCAGGCGTCTACAATGAGCAGTTCTTC.

This clone was seen only a few times. The rearrangement uses TRBV2 and TRBJ2-3; D perhaps matches TRBD2 (5 bases). The CDR3 consists of 14 residues. The ends were cut back, 6 bases at V and 3 bases at J, with 13 bases in the middle. Per germline, CDR1 SNHLY and CDR2 FYNNEI. In DNA, the CDR3 is TGTGCCAGCAGGAGGACTGAATTAACAGATACGCAGTATTTT. This sequence encodes CASRRTELTDTQYF.

The chain carries TRBV28 and TRBJ2-7, with D perhaps TRBD1 (6 bases). This CDR3 has 14 amino acids. From germline, CDR1 is MDHEN and CDR2 SYDVKM. Trimming stripped 4 bases from V and 0 bases from J, with 10 bases between. CDR3 protein: CASSYTGSSYEQYF. CDR3 DNA: TGTGCCAGCAGTTACACAGGGTCCTCCTACGAGCAGTACTTC.

Points on this clone: A junction boundary mismatches the germline segment, possibly from a read error. The gene calls are TRBV7-7 and TRBJ1-5; perhaps TRBD1 as D (6 bases). This CDR3 has 17 residues. Germline lookup yields CDR1 SSHAT and CDR2 FNYEAQ (reference sequence). CDR3 protein: CASSFPRGAFCNQPQHF. The CDR3 DNA reads as TGTGCTAGCAGCTTCCCGCGGGGGGCTTTTTGCAATCAGCCCCAGCATTTT.

As DNA, the CDR3 is TGTGCCAGCAGCCCCGGGCCCATCGACTATGGCTACACCTTC. Its protein product is CASSPGPIDYGYTF. The V gene is TRBV7-9, the J gene TRBJ1-2, with D unresolved. The V end was cut by 5 bases, the J end by 3 bases, with 13 bases between. Germline V gene lookup returns CDR1 SEHNR and CDR2 FQNEAQ (reference sequence). CDR3 length: 14 residues. The complete variable domain, with remaining parts taken from reference TRBV7-9 and TRBJ1-2, reads DTGVSQNPRHKITKRGQNVTFRCDPISEHNRLYWYRQTLGQGPEFLTYFQNEAQLEKSRLLSDRFSAERPKGSFSTLEIQRTEQGDSAMYLCASSPGPIDYGYTFGSGTRLTVV.

The gene calls are TRBV30 and TRBJ2-1; 7 positions match TRBD2. This CDR3 is built from 13 residues. The V segment lost 5 bases and the J segment 6 bases; nucleotides outside the gene matches: 7. In germline, CDR1 is GTSNPN, CDR2 SVGIG (reference sequence). The CDR3 loop reads CAWGAGVRNEQFF. CDR3 nucleotide sequence: TGTGCCTGGGGGGCGGGGGTTCGCAATGAGCAGTTCTTC.